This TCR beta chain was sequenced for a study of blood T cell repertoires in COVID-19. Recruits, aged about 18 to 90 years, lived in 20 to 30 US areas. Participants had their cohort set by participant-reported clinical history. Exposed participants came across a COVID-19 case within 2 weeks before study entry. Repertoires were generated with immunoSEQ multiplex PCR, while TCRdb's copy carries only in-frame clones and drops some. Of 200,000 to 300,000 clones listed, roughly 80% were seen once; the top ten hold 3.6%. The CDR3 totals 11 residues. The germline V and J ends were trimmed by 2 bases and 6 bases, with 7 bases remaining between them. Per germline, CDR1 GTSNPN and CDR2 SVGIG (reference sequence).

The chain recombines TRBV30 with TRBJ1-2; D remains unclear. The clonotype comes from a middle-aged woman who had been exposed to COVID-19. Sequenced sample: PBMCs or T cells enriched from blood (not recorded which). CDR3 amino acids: CAWSRVDGYTF. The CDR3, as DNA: TGTGCCTGGAGTCGAGTGGATGGCTACACCTTC. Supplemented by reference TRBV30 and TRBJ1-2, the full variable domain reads SQTIHQWPATLVQPVGSPLSLECTVEGTSNPNLYWYRQAAGRGLQLLFYSVGIGQISSEVPQNLSASRPQDRQFILSSKKLLLSDSGFYLCAWSRVDGYTFGSGTRLTVV.